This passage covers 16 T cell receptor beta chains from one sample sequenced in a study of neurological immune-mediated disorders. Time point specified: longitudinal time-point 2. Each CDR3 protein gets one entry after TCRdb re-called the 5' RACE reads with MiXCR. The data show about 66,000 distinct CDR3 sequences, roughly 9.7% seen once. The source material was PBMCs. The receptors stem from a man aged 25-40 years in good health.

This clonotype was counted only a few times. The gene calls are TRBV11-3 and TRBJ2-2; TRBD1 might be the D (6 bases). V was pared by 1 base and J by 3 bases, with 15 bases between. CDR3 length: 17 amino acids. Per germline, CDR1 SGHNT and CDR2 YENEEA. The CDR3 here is CASSLGGFRGDTGELFF. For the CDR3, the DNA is TGTGCCAGCAGCTTAGGCGGTTTCAGGGGAGACACCGGGGAGCTGTTTTTT.

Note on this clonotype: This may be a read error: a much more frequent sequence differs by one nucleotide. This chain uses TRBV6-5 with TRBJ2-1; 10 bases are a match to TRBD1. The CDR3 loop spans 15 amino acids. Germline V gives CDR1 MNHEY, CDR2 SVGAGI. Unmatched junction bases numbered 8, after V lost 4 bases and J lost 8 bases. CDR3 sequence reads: CASSLDRGTRDEQFF. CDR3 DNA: TGTGCCAGCAGTTTGGACAGGGGGACTAGGGATGAGCAGTTCTTC.

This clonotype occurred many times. The CDR3 protein is CASSARGSGAGRGELFF. The CDR3 DNA is TGTGCCAGCAGTGCTCGAGGGAGCGGAGCAGGTCGCGGGGAGCTGTTTTTT. The gene calls are TRBV6-6 and TRBJ2-2, with a weak D call TRBD2 (5 bases). The CDR3 has 17 residues. Looked up from germline, CDR1 is MNHNY and CDR2 is SVGAGI (reference sequence). The V and J ends lost 5 bases and 7 bases respectively, with 23 bases between them.

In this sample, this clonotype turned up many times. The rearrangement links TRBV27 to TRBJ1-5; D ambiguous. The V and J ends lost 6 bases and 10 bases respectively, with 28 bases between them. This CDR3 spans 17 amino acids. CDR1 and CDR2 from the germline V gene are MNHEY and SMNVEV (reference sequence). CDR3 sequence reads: CASRTVEREPELKPQHF. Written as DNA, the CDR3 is TGTGCCAGCAGAACCGTAGAGAGGGAGCCGGAATTAAAACCCCAGCATTTT.

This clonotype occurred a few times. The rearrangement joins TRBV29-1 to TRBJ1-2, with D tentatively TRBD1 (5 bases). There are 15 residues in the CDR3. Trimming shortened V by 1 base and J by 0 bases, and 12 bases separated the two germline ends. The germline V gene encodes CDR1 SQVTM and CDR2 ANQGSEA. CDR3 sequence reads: CSVEAGGSSNYGYTF. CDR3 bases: TGCAGCGTTGAAGCGGGGGGGTCCTCTAACTATGGCTACACCTTC.

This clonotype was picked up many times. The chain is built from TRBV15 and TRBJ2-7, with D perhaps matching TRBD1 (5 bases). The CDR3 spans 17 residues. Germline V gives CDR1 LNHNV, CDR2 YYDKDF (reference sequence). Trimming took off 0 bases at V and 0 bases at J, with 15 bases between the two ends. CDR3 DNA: TGTGCCACCAGCAGAGATTCAGCAGGGAAGAACTCCTACGAGCAGTACTTC. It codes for CATSRDSAGKNSYEQYF.

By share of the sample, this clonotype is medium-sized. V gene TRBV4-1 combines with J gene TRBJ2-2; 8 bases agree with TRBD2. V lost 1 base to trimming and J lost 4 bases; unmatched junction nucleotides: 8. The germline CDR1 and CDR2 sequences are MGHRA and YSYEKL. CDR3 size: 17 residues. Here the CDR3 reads CASSQVPPAGGTGELFF. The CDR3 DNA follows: TGCGCCAGCAGCCAAGTCCCACCCGCGGGGGGCACCGGGGAGCTGTTTTTT.

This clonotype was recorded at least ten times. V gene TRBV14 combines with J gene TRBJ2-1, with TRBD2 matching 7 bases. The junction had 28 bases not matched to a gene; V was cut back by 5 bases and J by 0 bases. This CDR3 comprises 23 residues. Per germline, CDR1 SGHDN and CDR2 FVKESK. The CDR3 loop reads CASSSRTLNRDRGVQSSYNEQFF. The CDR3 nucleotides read TGTGCCAGCAGCTCGCGCACTCTAAACCGGGACCGGGGGGTACAGAGCTCCTACAATGAGCAGTTCTTC.

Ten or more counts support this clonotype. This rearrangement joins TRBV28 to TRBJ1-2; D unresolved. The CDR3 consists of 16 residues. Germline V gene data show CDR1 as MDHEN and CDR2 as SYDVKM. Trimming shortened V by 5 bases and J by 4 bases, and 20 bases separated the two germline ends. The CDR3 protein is CASSPRGGPSGYGYTF. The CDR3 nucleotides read TGTGCCAGCAGTCCACGAGGAGGCCCGAGTGGCTATGGCTACACCTTC.

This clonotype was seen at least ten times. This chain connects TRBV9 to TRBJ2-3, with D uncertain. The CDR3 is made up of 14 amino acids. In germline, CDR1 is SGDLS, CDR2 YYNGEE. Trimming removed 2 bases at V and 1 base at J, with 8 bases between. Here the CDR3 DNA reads TGTGCCAGCAGCGTTCGCGCTGGCACAGATACGCAGTATTTT. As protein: CASSVRAGTDTQYF.

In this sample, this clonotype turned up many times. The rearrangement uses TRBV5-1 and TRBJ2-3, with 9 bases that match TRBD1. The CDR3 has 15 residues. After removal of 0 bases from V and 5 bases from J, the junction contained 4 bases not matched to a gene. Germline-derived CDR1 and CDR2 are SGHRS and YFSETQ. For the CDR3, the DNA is TGCGCCAGCAGCTTGGGGGGACAGGGAGGAGATACGCAGTATTTT. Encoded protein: CASSLGGQGGDTQYF.

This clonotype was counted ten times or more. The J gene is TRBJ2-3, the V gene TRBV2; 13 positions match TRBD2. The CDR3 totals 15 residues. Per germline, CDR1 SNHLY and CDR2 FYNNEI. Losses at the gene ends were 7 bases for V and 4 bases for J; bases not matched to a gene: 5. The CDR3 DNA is TGTGCCAGCAAAACTAGCGGGAGGGGCTCAGATACGCAGTATTTT. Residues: CASKTSGRGSDTQYF.

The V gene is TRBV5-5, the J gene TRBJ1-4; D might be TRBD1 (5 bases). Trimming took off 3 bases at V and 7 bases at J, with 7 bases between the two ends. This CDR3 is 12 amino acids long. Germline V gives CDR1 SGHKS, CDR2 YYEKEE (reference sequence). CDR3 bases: TGTGCCAGCAGCTGGGGGGGTGAAAAACTGTTTTTT. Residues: CASSWGGEKLFF.

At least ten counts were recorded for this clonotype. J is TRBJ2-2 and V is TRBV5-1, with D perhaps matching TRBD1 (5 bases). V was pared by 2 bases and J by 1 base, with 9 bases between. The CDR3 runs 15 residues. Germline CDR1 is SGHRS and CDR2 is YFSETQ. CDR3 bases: TGCGCCAGCAGCTTTGACAGCTTGAACACCGGGGAGCTGTTTTTT. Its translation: CASSFDSLNTGELFF.

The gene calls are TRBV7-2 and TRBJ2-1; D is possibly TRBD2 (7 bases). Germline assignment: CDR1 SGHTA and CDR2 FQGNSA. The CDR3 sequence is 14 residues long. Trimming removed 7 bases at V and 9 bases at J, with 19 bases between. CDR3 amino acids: CASTLGGGAGEQFF. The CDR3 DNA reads TGTGCCAGCACCCTGGGAGGGGGGGCAGGTGAGCAGTTCTTC.

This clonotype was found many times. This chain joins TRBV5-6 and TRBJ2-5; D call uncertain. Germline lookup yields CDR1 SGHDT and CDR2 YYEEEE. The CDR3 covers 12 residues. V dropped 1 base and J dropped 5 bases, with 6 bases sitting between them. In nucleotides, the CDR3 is TGTGCCAGCAGCTTGTTTAAGGAGACCCAGTACTTC. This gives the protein CASSLFKETQYF. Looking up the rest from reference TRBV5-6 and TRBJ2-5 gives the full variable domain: DAGVTQSPTHLIKTRGQQVTLRCSPKSGHDTVSWYQQALGQGPQFIFQYYEEEERQRGNFPDRFSGHQFPNYSSELNVNALLLGDSALYLCASSLFKETQYFGPGTRLLVL.